This T cell receptor (beta chain) emerged from a study of T cells after posttransplantation cyclophosphamide. Libraries were prepared by immunoSEQ multiplex PCR; TCRdb keeps only in-frame clonotypes and omits some of them. Altogether about 3,000 clones were found in the sample, and no singletons occur. Study-level findings and limits: Tissue-infiltrating T cells from skin or gut overlapped little with blood T cells. Donor-recipient repertoire similarity was low at 1-2 months, rising over year one.

Busulfan-fludarabine conditioning, marrow transplant, and cyclophosphamide on days +3 and +4 were administered. Many counts were recorded for this clone. Its antigen is undetermined. CDR1 and CDR2 (germline): SGHRS, YFSETQ. CDR3 length equals 16 residues. V lost 0 bases and J lost 5; bases outside the gene matches: 9. This receptor was obtained from a female patient between 55 and 75 years old who received an allogeneic stem cell transplant from an unrelated donor, was CMV-positive, and had acute GVHD only. Some T cells may trace back to the graft donor. The rearrangement joins TRBV5-1 to TRBJ1-2; TRBD1 matches 8 bases. The sequenced sample was PBMCs, obtained 30 days after allogeneic stem cell transplant with posttransplant cyclophosphamide. DNA for the CDR3: TGCGCCAGCAGCTTGGGTGGGACAGGAGACTTATATGGCTACACCTTC. Protein: CASSLGGTGDLYGYTF.